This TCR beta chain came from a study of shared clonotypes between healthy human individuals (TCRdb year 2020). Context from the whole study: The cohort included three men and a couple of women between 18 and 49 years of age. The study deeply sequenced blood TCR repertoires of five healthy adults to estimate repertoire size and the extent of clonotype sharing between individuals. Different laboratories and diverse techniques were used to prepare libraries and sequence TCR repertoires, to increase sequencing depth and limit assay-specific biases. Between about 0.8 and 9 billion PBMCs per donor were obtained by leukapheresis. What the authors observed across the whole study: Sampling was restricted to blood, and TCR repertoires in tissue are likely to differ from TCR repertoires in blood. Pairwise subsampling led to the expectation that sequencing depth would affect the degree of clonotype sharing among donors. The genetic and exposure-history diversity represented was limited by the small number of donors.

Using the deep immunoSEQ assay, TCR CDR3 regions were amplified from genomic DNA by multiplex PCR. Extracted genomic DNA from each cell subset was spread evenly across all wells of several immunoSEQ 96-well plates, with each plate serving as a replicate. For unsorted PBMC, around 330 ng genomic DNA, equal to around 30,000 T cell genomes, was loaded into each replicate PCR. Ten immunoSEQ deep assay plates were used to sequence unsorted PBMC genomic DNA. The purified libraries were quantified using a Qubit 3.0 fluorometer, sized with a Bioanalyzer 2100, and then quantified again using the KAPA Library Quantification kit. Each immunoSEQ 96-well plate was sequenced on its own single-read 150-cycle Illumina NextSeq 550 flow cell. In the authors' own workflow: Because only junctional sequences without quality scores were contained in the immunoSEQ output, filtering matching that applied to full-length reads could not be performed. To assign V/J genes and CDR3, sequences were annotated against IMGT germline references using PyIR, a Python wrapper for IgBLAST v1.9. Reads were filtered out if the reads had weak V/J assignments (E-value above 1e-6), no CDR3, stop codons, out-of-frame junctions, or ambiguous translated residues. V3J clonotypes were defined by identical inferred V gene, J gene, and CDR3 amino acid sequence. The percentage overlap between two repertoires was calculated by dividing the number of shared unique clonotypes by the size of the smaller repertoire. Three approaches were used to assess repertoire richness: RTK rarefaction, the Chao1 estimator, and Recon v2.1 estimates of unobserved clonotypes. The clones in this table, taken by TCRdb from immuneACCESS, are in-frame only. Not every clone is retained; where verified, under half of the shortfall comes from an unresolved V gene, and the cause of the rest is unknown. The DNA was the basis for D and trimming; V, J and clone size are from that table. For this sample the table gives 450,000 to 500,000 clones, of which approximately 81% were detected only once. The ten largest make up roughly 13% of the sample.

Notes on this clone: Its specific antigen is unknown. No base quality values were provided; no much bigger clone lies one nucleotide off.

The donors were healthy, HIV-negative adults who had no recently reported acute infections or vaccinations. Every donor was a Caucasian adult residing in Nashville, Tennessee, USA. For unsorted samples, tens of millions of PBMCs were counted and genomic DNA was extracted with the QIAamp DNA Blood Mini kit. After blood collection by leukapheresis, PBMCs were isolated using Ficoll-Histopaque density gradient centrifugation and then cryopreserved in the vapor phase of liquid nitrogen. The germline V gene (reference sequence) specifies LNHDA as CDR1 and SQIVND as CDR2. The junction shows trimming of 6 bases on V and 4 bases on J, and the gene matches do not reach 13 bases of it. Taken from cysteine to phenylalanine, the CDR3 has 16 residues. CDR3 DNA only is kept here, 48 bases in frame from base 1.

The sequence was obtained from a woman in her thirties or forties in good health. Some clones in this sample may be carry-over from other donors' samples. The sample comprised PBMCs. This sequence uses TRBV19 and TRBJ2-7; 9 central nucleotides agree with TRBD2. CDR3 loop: CASSPLARTSEYEQYF. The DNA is TGTGCCAGTAGCCCCCTCGCTCGGACTAGCGAATACGAGCAGTACTTC.